The entry below describes one TCR beta chain. This sample was included in a study of PD-1 blockade in mismatch repair-deficient tumors. About the research overall: Patients had 12 to 13 mismatch repair-deficient cancer types and were previously treated and progressing.

Assay used: immunoSEQ multiplex PCR; TCRdb lists only in-frame clones, some missing. The sample lists 100,000 to 150,000 clones; about 88% were seen once. PCR or immunohistochemistry showed mismatch repair deficiency in every enrolled patient. A few pembrolizumab responders had their TCRs sequenced. The CDR3 consists of 16 residues. Germline-derived CDR1 and CDR2 are LGHNA and YSLEER. Trimming removed 0 bases at V and 6 bases at J, with 14 bases between. The genes are TRBV4-3 and TRBJ1-4; D is possibly TRBD1 (5 bases). The receptor was isolated from an adult with mismatch repair-deficient cancer. The sample here was peripheral blood, taken 44 weeks after starting pembrolizumab. The CDR3 DNA reads TGCGCCAGCAGCCAAGAAACCACGGGGCGGCATGAAAAACTGTTTTTT. Protein: CASSQETTGRHEKLFF.